This T cell receptor beta chain was identified during a study of blood T cell repertoires in COVID-19. Study details: The United States, Italy and Spain supplied acute and convalescent COVID-19 samples.

Profiled with immunoSEQ multiplex PCR; TCRdb holds only in-frame clones, not every one. The table shows roughly 330,000 clones, with approximately 87% occurring only once. CDR3 length equals 15 residues. V shed 5 bases and J 4 bases; nucleotides not matched to a gene: 9. Germline V gene sequence: CDR1 MNHEY, CDR2 SVGAGI. Clinical histories supplied by participants themselves formed the basis of cohort assignment. The clonotype was recovered from a woman in her 30s who had recovered from COVID-19. The gene calls are TRBV6-5 and TRBJ2-5, with 8 bases that match TRBD2. Material: PBMCs or T cells enriched from blood (not recorded which). The CDR3, as DNA: TGTGCCAGCAGTAAACCGACCGGGGGGGTAGAGACCCAGTACTTC. It is translated as CASSKPTGGVETQYF.